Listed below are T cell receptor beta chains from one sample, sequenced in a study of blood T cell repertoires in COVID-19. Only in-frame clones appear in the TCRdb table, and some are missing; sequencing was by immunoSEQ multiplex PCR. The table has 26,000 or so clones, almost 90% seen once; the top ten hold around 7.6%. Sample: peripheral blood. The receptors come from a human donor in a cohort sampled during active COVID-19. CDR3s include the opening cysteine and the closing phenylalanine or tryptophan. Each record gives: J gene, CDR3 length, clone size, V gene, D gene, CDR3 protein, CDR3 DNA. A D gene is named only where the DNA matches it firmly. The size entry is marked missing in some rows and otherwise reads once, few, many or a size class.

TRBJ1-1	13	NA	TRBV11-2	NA	CASSLSHLSEAFF	TGTGCCAGCAGCCTAAGCCACCTTTCGGAAGCTTTCTTT
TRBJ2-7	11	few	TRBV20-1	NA	CRRGFAYEQYF	TGCAGGCGGGGTTTCGCTTACGAGCAGTACTTC
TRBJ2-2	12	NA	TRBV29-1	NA	CSVRHNTGELFF	TGCAGCGTTAGACACAACACCGGGGAGCTGTTTTTT
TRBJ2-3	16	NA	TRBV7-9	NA	CASSGRQVTSPDTQYF	TGTGCCAGCAGCGGAAGACAGGTAACTTCGCCAGATACGCAGTATTTT
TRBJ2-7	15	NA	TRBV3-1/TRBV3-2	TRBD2	CASSQAGGSSYEQYF	TGTGCCAGCAGCCAAGCGGGCGGGAGCTCCTACGAGCAGTACTTC
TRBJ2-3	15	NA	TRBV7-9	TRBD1	CASTPGQASTDTQYF	TGTGCCAGCACACCGGGACAGGCTAGCACAGATACGCAGTATTTT
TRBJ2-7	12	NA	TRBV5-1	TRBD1	CASSSQGSEQYF	TGCGCCAGCAGCTCACAGGGGAGCGAGCAGTACTTC
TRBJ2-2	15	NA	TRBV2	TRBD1	CASMGDRANTGELFF	TGTGCCAGCATGGGAGACAGGGCTAACACCGGGGAGCTGTTTTTT
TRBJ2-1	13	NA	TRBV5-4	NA	CGHGRAGINEQFF	TGTGGGCACGGCAGGGCTGGTATCAATGAGCAGTTCTTC
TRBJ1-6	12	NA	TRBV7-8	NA	CASTGLDSPLHF	TGTGCCAGCACGGGGTTGGATTCACCCCTCCACTTT
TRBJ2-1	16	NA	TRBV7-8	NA	CASSLADSFSDNEQFF	TGTGCCAGCAGCTTAGCCGACAGTTTCTCTGACAATGAGCAGTTCTTC
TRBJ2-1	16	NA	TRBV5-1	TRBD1	CASSWQPGQGFNEQFF	TGCGCCAGCAGCTGGCAACCGGGACAGGGTTTCAATGAGCAGTTCTTC
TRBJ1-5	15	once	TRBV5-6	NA	CASSPPEDSNQPQHF	TGTGCCAGCAGCCCACCCGAGGATAGCAATCAGCCCCAGCATTTT
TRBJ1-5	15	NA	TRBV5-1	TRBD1	CASSQTGMSNQPQHF	TGCGCCAGCAGCCAGACAGGGATGAGCAATCAGCCCCAGCATTTT
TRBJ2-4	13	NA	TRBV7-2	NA	CASSLSEGNIQYF	TGTGCCAGCAGCTTATCCGAGGGAAACATTCAGTACTTC
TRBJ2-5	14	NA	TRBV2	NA	CASSERGRGETQYF	TGTGCCAGCAGTGAAAGAGGGCGGGGAGAGACCCAGTACTTC
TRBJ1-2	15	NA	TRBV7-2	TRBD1	CASSLDSGQLYGYTF	TGTGCCAGCAGCTTAGACTCGGGACAGCTCTATGGCTACACCTTC
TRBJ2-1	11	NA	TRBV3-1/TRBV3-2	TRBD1	CASEGAVEQFF	TGTGCCAGCGAGGGGGCGGTTGAGCAGTTCTTC
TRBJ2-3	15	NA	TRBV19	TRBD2	CASSSGGAWSDTQYF	TGTGCCAGTAGTTCCGGGGGGGCCTGGTCCGATACGCAGTATTTT
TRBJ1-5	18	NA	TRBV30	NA	CAWSERNSGLGSNQPQHF	TGTGCCTGGAGTGAAAGGAACAGCGGGCTTGGAAGCAATCAGCCCCAGCATTTT
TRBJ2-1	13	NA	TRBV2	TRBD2	CARGGNFDNEQFF	TGTGCCCGGGGGGGCAATTTCGACAATGAGCAGTTCTTC
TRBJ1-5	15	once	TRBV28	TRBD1	CASRNRGIFNQPQHF	TGTGCCAGCAGGAACAGGGGAATTTTCAATCAGCCCCAGCATTTT
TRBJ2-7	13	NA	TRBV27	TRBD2	CASRTSSHYEQYF	TGTGCCAGCCGGACTAGCAGCCACTACGAGCAGTACTTC
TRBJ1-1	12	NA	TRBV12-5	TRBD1	CASGLSTGEAFF	TGTGCTAGTGGTTTGTCGACAGGGGAAGCTTTCTTT
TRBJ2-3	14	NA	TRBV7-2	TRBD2	CASSLGGRTDTQYF	TGTGCCAGCAGCTTAGGCGGGAGGACAGATACGCAGTATTTT
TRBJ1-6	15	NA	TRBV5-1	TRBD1	CASSLSQGAFSPLHF	TGCGCCAGCAGCTTGTCGCAGGGGGCCTTTTCACCCCTCCACTTT
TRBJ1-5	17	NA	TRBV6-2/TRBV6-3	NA	CASSVSGAQYSNQPQHF	TGTGCCAGCAGTGTATCAGGGGCCCAATATAGCAATCAGCCCCAGCATTTT
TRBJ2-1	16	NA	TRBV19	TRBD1	CASSPPGQSSYNEQFF	TGTGCCAGTAGTCCGCCGGGACAGAGCTCCTACAATGAGCAGTTCTTC
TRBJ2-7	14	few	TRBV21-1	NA	CASSKARAGYEQYF	TGTGCCAGCAGCAAAGCGAGGGCTGGGTACGAGCAGTACTTC
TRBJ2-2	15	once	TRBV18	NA	CASSPQQANTGELFF	TGTGCCAGCTCACCCCAACAGGCGAACACCGGGGAGCTGTTTTTT
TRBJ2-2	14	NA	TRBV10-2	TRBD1	CASTGQGATGELFF	TGCGCCAGCACCGGACAGGGGGCGACCGGGGAGCTGTTTTTT
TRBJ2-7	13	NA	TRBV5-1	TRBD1	CASNRQGEYEQYF	TGCGCCAGCAATAGGCAGGGGGAGTACGAGCAGTACTTC
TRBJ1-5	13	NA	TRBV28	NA	CASMSRGNQPQHF	TGTGCCAGCATGTCCAGGGGCAATCAGCCCCAGCATTTT
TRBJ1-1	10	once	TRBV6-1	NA	CASSRERAFF	TGTGCCAGCAGCCGCGAGAGAGCTTTCTTT
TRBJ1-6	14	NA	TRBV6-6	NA	CASRLDSISSPLHF	TGTGCCAGCAGGCTGGACAGCATATCTTCACCCCTCCACTTT
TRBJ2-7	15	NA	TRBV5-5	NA	CASSTGQQVRDEQYF	TGTGCCAGCAGCACCGGACAGCAGGTGCGGGACGAGCAGTACTTC
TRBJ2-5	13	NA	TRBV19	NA	CASSLQGIETQYF	TGTGCCAGTAGTTTGCAGGGGATAGAGACCCAGTACTTC
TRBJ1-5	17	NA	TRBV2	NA	CASSPSGEQLSNQPQHF	TGTGCCAGCAGCCCGAGTGGGGAGCAGCTTAGCAATCAGCCCCAGCATTTT
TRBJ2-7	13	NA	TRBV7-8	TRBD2	CASSSGTSGEQYF	TGTGCCAGCAGCTCCGGGACTAGCGGCGAGCAGTACTTC
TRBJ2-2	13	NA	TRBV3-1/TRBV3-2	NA	CASSHLNTGELFF	TGTGCCAGCAGCCATCTGAACACCGGGGAGCTGTTTTTT
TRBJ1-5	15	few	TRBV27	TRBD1	CASSSGQFGNQPQHF	TGTGCCAGCAGTTCGGGACAGTTTGGCAATCAGCCCCAGCATTTT
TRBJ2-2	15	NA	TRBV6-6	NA	CASSLLGGGIGELFF	TGTGCCAGCAGTCTATTAGGGGGAGGGATCGGGGAGCTGTTTTTT
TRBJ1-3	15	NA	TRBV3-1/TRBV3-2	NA	CASRPGSSSGNTIYF	TGTGCCAGCAGACCCGGGTCGAGCTCTGGAAACACCATATATTTT
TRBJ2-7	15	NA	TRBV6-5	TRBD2	CASSWLAGSSYEQYF	TGTGCCAGCAGTTGGCTAGCGGGAAGCTCCTACGAGCAGTACTTC
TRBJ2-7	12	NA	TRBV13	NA	CASSLFSYEQYF	TGTGCCAGCAGCCTTTTCTCGTACGAGCAGTACTTC
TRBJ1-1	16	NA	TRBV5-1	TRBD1	CASSLGDRGLGTEAFF	TGCGCCAGCAGCTTGGGGGACAGGGGGCTGGGGACTGAAGCTTTCTTT
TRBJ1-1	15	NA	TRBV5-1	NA	CASSRRPGDDTEAFF	TGCGCCAGCAGCCGCCGCCCAGGGGATGACACTGAAGCTTTCTTT
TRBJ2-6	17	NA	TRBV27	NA	CASSSMAGFSGANVLTF	TGTGCCAGCAGCTCTATGGCAGGATTCTCTGGGGCCAACGTCCTGACTTTC
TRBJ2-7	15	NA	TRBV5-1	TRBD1	CASSTDRGLAYEQYF	TGCGCCAGCAGCACCGACAGGGGGTTGGCCTACGAGCAGTACTTC
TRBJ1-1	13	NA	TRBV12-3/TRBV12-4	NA	CASRRDMNTEAFF	TGTGCCAGCAGGAGAGACATGAACACTGAAGCTTTCTTT
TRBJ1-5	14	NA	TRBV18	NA	CASSPSLRDQPQHF	TGTGCCAGCTCACCAAGTCTTAGAGATCAGCCCCAGCATTTT